This TCR beta chain was observed in a study of memory CD4+ T cells and cytomegalovirus serostatus (dated by TCRdb to between 2017 and 2020). Background for the entire study: The cohort included around 35 healthy adults from Belgium, of whom 9 were CMV seropositive and approximately 24 were CMV seronegative. The study sequenced CD4+ memory TCRbeta repertoires of a Belgian cohort with known cytomegalovirus serostatus to replicate a published TCR-based CMV serostatus classifier. Study-wide conclusions, independent of this receptor: Only CD4+CD45RO+ memory cells were sequenced, unlike the original study, which covered naive and memory CD4+ and CD8+ populations. For predicting CMV serostatus, the median bootstrapped AUC was approximately 0.95 using the original framework and roughly 0.92 using a US-trained random forest. Of under 200 previously reported CMV-associated TCRbeta sequences, 67 appeared in the CD4+ memory repertoires, each in one to five individuals. A median bootstrapped AUC of around 0.95 with a 95% CI of 0.76-1.00 was achieved on the Belgian cohort by the original-framework classifier. The results were interpreted as suggesting that the CMV-associated TCR signature is largely present in the CD4+ memory repertoire.

On this clone: There is no known antigen for this receptor. No base qualities exist here, and no much larger clone lies one base off it.

The CDR3 goes from the cysteine to the phenylalanine over 15 residues. Of the read, only the CDR3 DNA is kept; its 45 bases are in frame from base 1. CDR1 MDHEN and CDR2 SYDVKM were looked up in the germline V gene. Germline trimming: 6 bases from V, 1 base from J; junction bases outside gene matches: 7. Single viable CD3+CD4+CD8-CD45RO+ cells were sorted as memory CD4+ T cells on a FACSAria II. CMV serostatus was determined using a Roche Elecsys assay that detects serum IgG against CMV pp150, pp28, p38 and p52. After thawing, total CD4+ T cells were enriched by positive selection with CD4 magnetic microbeads. The samples came from a different study that was designed specifically to examine the CD4+ T cell memory repertoire. Peripheral blood mononuclear cells were isolated and cryopreserved according to standard operating procedures, and serum was kept at -80 degrees C. The staining relied on CD3-PerCP (BW264/56), CD4-APC (RPA-T4), CD45RO-PE (UCHT1) and CD8-Pacific Orange (3B5) antibodies, and Sytox blue was used to exclude non-viable cells.

The Quick-DNA Microprep Kit was used to extract genomic DNA from the sorted cells. Amplification of TCRbeta DNA was done with the immunoSEQ hsTCRbeta kit, following the protocol from the manufacturer. An Illumina MiSeq instrument was used to sequence the TCRbeta libraries. Processing in the source paper ran as follows. Once out-of-frame sequences had been removed, 2,200,000 or so distinct TCRbeta sequences were left, which works out to an average of around 70,000 per individual. Each individual was scored using the number of 150 to 200 previously reported CMV-associated TCRbeta sequences that the individual carried and the total number of productive distinct TCRbeta sequences. A beta-binomial model was reimplemented in Python, and scikit-learn random forests with default parameters were trained on data from the US cohort. Classifier performance on the Belgian cohort was summarized as median AUC with percentile confidence intervals calculated over 10,000 bootstrap iterations. TCRdb mirrors the immuneACCESS table, restricted to in-frame sequences. Some clones are absent from its copies; in checked studies, under half trace to an unresolved V gene, and the reason for the others is unknown. The V and J calls and clone size were taken over from that table, and D and trimming were inferred from the DNA. Present in this sample are 45,000 to 60,000 clones, around 82% of which were seen just once. The top ten clones comprise 0.67% of the sample.

The sample comprised memory CD4+ T cells from blood. This TCR derives from an adult in good health and CMV-seronegative. This receptor chain uses TRBV28 and TRBJ2-3; the central 7 bases match TRBD1. The bases read TGTGCCAGCAGATTCCCCGGGACAGGCACAGATACGCAGTATTTT. This gives the protein CASRFPGTGTDTQYF.